The present TCR beta chain was sequenced within a study of identical twins. TCRdb re-called the 5' RACE reads through MiXCR, storing one row per CDR3 protein. The repertoire consists of approximately 350,000 distinct CDR3 sequences, with over 9% occurring once and the leading ten covering approximately 7.9%. Losses at the gene ends were 4 bases for V and 4 bases for J; bases not matched to a gene: 13. The CDR3 sequence is 18 residues long. CDR1 is SGHAT, CDR2 FQDESV, per germline (reference sequence). This clonotype was seen a few times. The same sample was also used in a study of yellow fever vaccine responses in identical twins.

Sequenced sample: CD8+ T cells sorted from blood. The chain has TRBV11-1 and TRBJ2-2, with 9 positions matching TRBD1. The source is a woman under 30 in good health. CDR3 nucleotides: TGTGCCAGCAGCTCATACCCCGGACAGGGGTTCAGCACCGGGGAGCTGTTTTTT. Its translation: CASSSYPGQGFSTGELFF.